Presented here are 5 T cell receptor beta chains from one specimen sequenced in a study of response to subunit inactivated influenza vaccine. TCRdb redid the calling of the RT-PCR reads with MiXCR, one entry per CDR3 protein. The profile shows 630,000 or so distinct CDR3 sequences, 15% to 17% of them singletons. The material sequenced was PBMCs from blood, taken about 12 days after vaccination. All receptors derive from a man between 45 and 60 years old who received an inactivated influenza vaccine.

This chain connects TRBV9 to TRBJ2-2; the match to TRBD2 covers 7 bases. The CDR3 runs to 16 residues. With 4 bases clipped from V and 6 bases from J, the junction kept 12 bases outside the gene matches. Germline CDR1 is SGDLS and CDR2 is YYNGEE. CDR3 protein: CASSQEGGRLAGELFF. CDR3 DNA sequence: TGTGCCAGCAGCCAAGAGGGCGGGAGATTGGCCGGGGAGCTGTTTTTT.

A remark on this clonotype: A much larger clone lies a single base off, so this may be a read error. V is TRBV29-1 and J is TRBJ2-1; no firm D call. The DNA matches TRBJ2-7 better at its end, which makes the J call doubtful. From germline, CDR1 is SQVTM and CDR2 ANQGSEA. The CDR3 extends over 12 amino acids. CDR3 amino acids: CSVGILSNEQYF. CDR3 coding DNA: TGCAGCGTTGGGATCCTCTCCAATGAGCAGTACTTC.

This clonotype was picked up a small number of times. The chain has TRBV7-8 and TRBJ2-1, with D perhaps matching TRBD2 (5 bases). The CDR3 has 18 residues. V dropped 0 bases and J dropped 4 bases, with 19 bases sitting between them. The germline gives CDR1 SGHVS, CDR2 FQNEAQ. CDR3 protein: CASSLALLEGARYNEQFF. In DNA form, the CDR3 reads TGTGCCAGCAGCTTAGCGCTCCTTGAGGGAGCGAGGTACAATGAGCAGTTCTTC.

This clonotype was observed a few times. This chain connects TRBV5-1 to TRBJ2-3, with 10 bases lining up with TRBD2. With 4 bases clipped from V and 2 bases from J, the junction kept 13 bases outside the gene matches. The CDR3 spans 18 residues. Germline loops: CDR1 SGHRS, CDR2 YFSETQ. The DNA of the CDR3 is TGCGCCAGCAGCCAAACTTATAGCGGGGGGCTGTCCACAGATACGCAGTATTTT. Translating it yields CASSQTYSGGLSTDTQYF.

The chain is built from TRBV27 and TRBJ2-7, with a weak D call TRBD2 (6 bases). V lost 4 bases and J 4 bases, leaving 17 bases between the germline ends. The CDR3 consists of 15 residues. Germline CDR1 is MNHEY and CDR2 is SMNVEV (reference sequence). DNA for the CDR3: TGTGCCAGCAGTTCCCCTTCGGGACTGAAATACGAGCAGTACTTC. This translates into CASSSPSGLKYEQYF.